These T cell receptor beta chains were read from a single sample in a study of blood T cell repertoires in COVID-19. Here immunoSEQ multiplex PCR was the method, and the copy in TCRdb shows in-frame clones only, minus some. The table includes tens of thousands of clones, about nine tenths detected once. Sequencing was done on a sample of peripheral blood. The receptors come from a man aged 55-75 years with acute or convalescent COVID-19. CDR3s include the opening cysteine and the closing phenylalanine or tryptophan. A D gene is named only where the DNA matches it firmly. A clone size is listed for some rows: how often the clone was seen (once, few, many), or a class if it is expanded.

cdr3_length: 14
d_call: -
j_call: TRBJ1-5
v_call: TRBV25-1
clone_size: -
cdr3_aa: CASSARGQGQPQHF
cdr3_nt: TGTGCCAGCAGTGCCAGGGGTCAGGGTCAGCCCCAGCATTTT

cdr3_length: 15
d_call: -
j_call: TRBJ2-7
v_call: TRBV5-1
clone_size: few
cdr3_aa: CASSLGVGGFYEQYF
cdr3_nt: TGCGCCAGCAGCTTGGGCGTTGGGGGCTTTTACGAGCAGTACTTC

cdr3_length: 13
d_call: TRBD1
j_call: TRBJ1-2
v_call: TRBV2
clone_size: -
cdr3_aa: CASSEADRARPLF
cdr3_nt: TGTGCCAGCAGTGAAGCGGACAGGGCAAGGCCCCTCTTC

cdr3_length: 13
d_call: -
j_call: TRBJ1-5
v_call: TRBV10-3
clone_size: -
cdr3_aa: CAIRSGFNQPQHF
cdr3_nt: TGTGCCATCAGATCAGGGTTCAATCAGCCCCAGCATTTT

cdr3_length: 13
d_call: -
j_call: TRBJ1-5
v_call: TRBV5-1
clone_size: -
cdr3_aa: CASSRDFDQPQHF
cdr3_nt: TGCGCCAGCAGCCGGGACTTTGATCAGCCCCAGCATTTT

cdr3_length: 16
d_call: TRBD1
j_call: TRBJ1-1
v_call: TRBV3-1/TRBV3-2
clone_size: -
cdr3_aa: CASSQEWGQGGTEAFF
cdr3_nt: TGTGCCAGCAGCCAAGAATGGGGGCAGGGGGGCACTGAAGCTTTCTTT

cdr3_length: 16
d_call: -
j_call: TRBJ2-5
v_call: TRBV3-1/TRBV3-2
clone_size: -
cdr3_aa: CASSQAGPTGLKTQYF
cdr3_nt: TGTGCCAGCAGTCAAGCGGGCCCGACAGGGTTGAAGACCCAGTACTTC

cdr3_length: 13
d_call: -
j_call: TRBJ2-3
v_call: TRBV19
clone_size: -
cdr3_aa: CASSRPTEDTQYF
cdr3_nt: TGTGCCAGTTCCCGCCCGACAGAAGATACGCAGTATTTT

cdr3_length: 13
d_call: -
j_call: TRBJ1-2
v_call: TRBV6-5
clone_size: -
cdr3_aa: CASSYQGDYGYTF
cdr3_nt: TGTGCCAGCAGTTATCAGGGTGACTATGGCTACACCTTC

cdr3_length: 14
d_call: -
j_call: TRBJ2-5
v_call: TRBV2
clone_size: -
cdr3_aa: CASSRDGNQETQYF
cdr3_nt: TGTGCCAGCAGCCGTGACGGGAACCAAGAGACCCAGTACTTC

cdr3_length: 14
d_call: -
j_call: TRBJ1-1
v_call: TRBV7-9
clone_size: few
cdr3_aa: CASSLGHPNTEAFF
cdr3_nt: TGTGCCAGCAGCTTGGGGCACCCGAACACTGAAGCTTTCTTT

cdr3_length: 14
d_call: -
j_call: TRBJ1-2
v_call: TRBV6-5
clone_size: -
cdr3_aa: CASSYQQINYGYTF
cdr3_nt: TGTGCCAGCAGTTACCAACAGATTAACTATGGCTACACCTTC

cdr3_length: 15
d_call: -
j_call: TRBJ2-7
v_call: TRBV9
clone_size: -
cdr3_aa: CASTMTLDKTYEQYF
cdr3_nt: TGTGCCAGCACCATGACCCTCGACAAGACCTACGAGCAGTACTTC

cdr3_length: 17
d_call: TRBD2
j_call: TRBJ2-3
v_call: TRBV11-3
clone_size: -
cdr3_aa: CASSPGRLAGGPDTQYF
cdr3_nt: TGTGCCAGCAGCCCCGGAAGACTAGCGGGGGGCCCAGATACGCAGTATTTT

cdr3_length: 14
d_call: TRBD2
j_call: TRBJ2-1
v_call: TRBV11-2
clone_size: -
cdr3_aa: CASSLEGSAGGQFF
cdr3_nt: TGTGCCAGCAGCTTAGAAGGGTCAGCGGGGGGGCAGTTCTTC

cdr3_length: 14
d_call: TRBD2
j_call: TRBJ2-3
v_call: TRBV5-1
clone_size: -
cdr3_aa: CASSPGGGTDTQYF
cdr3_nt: TGCGCCAGCAGCCCCGGGGGGGGGACAGATACGCAGTATTTT

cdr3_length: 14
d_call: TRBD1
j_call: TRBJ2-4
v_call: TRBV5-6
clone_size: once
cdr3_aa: CASSPGTGGNIQYF
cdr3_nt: TGTGCCAGCAGCCCCGGGACAGGGGGAAACATTCAGTACTTC

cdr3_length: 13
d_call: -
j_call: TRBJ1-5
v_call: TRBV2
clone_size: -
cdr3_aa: CASKKGGNQPQHF
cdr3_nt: TGTGCCAGCAAGAAGGGAGGGAATCAGCCCCAGCATTTT

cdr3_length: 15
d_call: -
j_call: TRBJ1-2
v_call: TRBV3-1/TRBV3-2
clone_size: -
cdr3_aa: CASSQGSTTGHGYTF
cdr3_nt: TGTGCCAGCAGCCAAGGGTCCACTACAGGGCATGGCTACACCTTC

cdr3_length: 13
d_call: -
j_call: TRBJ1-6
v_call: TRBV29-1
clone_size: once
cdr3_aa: CSVAKDLNSPLHF
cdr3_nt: TGCAGCGTTGCAAAGGACTTGAATTCACCCCTCCACTTT

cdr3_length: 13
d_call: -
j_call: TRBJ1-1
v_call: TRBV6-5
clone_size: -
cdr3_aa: CASTGFGGSEAFF
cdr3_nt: TGTGCCAGCACCGGGTTCGGGGGTTCTGAAGCTTTCTTT

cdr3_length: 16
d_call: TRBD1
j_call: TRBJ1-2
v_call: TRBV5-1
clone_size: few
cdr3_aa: CASSIRTGGADYGYTF
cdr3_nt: TGCGCCAGCAGCATCCGGACAGGGGGCGCGGACTATGGCTACACCTTC

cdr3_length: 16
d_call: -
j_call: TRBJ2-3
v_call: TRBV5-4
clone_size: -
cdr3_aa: CASSPGLNHFTDTQYF
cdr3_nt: TGTGCCAGCAGCCCCGGACTAAATCACTTCACAGATACGCAGTATTTT

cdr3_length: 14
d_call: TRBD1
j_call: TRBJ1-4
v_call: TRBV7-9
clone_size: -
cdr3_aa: CASSSGTDNEKLFF
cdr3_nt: TGTGCCAGCAGCTCCGGGACAGATAATGAAAAACTGTTTTTT

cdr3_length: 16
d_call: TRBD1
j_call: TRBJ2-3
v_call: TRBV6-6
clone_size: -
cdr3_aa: CASSYSGQGVTDTQYF
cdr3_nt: TGTGCCAGCAGTTACTCTGGACAGGGTGTAACAGATACGCAGTATTTT

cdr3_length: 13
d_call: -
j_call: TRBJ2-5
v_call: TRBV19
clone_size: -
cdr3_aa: CASSEGRGETQYF
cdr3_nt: TGTGCCAGTAGTGAAGGCCGGGGGGAGACCCAGTACTTC

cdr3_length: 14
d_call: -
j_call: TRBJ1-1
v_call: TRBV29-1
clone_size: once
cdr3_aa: CSVRSVTVYTEAFF
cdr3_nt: TGCAGCGTTCGTTCGGTGACAGTTTACACTGAAGCTTTCTTT

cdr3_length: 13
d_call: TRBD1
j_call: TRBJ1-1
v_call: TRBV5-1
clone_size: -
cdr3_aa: CASSLGQGIEAFF
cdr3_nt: TGCGCCAGCAGCTTGGGACAGGGGATTGAAGCTTTCTTT

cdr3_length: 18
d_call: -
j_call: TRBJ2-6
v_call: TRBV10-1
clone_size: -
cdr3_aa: CASSESGRDLTGANVLTF
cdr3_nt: TGCGCCAGCAGTGAGTCGGGCAGGGATCTGACTGGGGCCAACGTCCTGACTTTC

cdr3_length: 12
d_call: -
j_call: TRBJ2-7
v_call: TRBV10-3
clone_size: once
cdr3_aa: CATADREGEQYF
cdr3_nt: TGTGCCACCGCGGACAGGGAGGGCGAGCAGTACTTC

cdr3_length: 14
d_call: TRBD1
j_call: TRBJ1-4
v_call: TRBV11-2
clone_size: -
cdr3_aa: CASSLGQGWEKLFF
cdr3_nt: TGTGCCAGCAGCTTGGGACAGGGCTGGGAAAAACTGTTTTTT

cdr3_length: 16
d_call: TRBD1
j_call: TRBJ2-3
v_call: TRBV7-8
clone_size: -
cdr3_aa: CATSHRGLFGTDTQYF
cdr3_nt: TGTGCCACCTCACACAGGGGGCTCTTCGGGACGGATACGCAGTATTTT

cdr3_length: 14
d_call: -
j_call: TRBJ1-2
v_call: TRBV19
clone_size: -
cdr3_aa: CASSRGGANYGYTF
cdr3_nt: TGTGCCAGTAGTAGGGGGGGCGCTAACTATGGCTACACCTTC

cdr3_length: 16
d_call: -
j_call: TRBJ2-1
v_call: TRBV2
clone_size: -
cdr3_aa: CASSEALGRLGGEQFF
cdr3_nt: TGTGCCAGCAGTGAAGCGCTGGGGAGGTTGGGTGGTGAGCAGTTCTTC

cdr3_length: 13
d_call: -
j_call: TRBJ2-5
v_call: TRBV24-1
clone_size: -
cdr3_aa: CATSESRLETQYF
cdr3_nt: TGTGCCACCAGTGAATCGAGATTGGAGACCCAGTACTTC

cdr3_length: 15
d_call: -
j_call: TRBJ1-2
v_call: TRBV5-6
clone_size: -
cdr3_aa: CAGSFIGGANYGYTF
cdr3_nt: TGTGCCGGCAGCTTTATAGGCGGCGCTAACTATGGCTACACCTTC

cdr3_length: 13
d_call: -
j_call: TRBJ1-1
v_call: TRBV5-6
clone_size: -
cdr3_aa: CASSQGLNTEAFF
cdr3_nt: TGTGCCAGCAGCCAGGGGTTAAACACTGAAGCTTTCTTT

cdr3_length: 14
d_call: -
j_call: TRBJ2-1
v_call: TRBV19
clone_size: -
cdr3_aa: CASSIRDTYNEQFF
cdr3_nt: TGTGCCAGTAGTATTCGGGACACCTACAATGAGCAGTTCTTC

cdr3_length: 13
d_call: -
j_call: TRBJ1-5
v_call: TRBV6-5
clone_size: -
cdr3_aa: CASIGGGNQPQHF
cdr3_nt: TGTGCCAGCATAGGGGGGGGTAATCAGCCCCAGCATTTT

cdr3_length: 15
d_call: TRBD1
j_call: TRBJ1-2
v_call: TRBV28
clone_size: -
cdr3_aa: CASSLSVSGGRGYTF
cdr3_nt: TGTGCCAGCAGTTTATCCGTCTCAGGGGGCAGAGGCTACACCTTC

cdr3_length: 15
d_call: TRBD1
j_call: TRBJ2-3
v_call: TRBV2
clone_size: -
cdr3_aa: CASSPFGQGADTQYF
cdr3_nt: TGTGCCAGCAGCCCCTTCGGACAGGGTGCAGATACGCAGTATTTT

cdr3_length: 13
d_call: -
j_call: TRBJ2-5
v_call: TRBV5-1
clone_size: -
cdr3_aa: CASSVDSQETQYF
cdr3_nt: TGCGCCAGCAGCGTTGACAGTCAAGAGACCCAGTACTTC

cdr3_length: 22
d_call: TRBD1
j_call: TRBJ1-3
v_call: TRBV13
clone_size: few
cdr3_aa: CASSFHPSPKGTGVSSGNTIYF
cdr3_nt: TGTGCCAGCAGCTTCCACCCCAGTCCCAAGGGGACAGGGGTGAGCTCTGGAAACACCATATATTTT

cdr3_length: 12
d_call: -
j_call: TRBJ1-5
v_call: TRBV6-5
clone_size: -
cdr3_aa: CASKKAEGSQHF
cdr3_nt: TGTGCCAGCAAAAAAGCGGAGGGGTCACAGCATTTT

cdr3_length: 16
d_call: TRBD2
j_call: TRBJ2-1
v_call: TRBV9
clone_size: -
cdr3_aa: CASSTASGGFYNEQFF
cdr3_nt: TGTGCCAGCAGCACCGCTAGCGGGGGCTTCTACAATGAGCAGTTCTTC

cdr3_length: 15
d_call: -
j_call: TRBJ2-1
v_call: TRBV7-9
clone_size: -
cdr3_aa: CASSLVLPSYNEQFF
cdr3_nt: TGTGCCAGCAGCTTAGTACTCCCAAGCTACAATGAGCAGTTCTTC

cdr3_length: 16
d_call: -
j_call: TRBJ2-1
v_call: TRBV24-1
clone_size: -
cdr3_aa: CATSDFRVSSYNEQFF
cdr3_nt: TGTGCCACCAGTGATTTCAGGGTGAGCTCCTACAATGAGCAGTTCTTC

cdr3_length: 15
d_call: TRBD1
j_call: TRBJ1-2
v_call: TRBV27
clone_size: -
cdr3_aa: CASSLVGRGLVGYTF
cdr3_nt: TGTGCCAGCAGTTTAGTAGGCAGGGGGCTGGTGGGCTACACCTTC

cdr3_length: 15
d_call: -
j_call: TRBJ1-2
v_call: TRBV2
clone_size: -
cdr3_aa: CASSEAQGKAYGYTF
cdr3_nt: TGTGCCAGCAGTGAAGCGCAGGGTAAGGCCTATGGCTACACCTTC

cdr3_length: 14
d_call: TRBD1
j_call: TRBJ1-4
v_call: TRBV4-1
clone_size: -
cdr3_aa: CASSSRGLNEKLFF
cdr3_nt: TGCGCCAGCAGTAGCAGGGGGCTAAATGAAAAACTGTTTTTT

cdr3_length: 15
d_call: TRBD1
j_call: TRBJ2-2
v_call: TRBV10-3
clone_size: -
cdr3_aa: CAISQRQGATGELFF
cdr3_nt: TGTGCCATCAGCCAAAGACAGGGGGCCACCGGGGAGCTGTTTTTT

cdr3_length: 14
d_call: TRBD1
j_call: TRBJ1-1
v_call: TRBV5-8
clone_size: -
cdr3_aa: CASSLGQGAAEAFF
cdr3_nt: TGTGCCAGCAGCTTGGGACAGGGGGCCGCTGAAGCTTTCTTT

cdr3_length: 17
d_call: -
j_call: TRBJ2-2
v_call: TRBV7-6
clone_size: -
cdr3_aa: CASSLVGQGSRTGELFF
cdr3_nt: TGTGCCAGCAGCTTAGTTGGGCAGGGGTCGAGGACCGGGGAGCTGTTTTTT

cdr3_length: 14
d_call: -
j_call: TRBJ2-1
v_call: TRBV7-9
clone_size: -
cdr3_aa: CASSLAGRYNEQFF
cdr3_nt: TGTGCCAGCAGCTTAGCGGGCAGATACAATGAGCAGTTCTTC

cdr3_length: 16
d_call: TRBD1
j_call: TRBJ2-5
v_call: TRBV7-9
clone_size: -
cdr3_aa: CASSTRQGANQETQYF
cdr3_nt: TGTGCCAGCAGCACTAGACAGGGGGCGAATCAAGAGACCCAGTACTTC

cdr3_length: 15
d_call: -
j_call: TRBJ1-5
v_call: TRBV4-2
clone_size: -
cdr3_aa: CASSQERGFNQPQHF
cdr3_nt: TGTGCCAGCAGCCAAGAACGGGGGTTCAATCAGCCCCAGCATTTT

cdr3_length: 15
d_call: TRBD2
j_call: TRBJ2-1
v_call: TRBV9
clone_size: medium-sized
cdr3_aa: CASSVNSGGAREQFF
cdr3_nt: TGTGCCAGCAGCGTTAATAGCGGGGGGGCCCGAGAGCAGTTCTTC

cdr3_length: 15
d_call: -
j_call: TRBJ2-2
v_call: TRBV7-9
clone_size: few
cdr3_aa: CASSLYNSSTGELFF
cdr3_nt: TGTGCCAGCAGCTTATACAACAGTTCTACCGGGGAGCTGTTTTTT